This T cell receptor (beta chain) was recorded in a study of beta chain features in type 1 diabetes. General study points: Individuals with type 1 diabetes displayed fewer insertions and more deletions at VDJ junctions. Compared with healthy donors, patients appeared to share more similar naive, central memory and regulatory TCRB repertoires.

Cells sorted by CD45RO/CCR7/CD25/CD127/CD95/CD27 comprised CD4+ naive, central memory, regulatory and stem cell-like memory cells. Expressed TCRB transcripts were sequenced because the entire RNA isolate underwent reverse transcription. This table comes from immunoSEQ multiplex PCR, and its TCRdb copy is limited to in-frame clones, with some not included. The sample lists around 190,000 clones; approximately 13% were seen once. Concerning this clone: The antigen remains undetermined.

The germline V gene encodes CDR1 SGHTA and CDR2 FQGNSA. Trimming pared 5 bases from V and 3 bases from J, leaving 13 bases between. CDR3 length: 14 residues. V gene TRBV7-2 combines with J gene TRBJ1-1; no firm D call. Source material: central memory CD4+ T cells from blood. This TCR was sampled from a woman aged 18-35 years in good health. CDR3 DNA: TGTGCCAGCAGCCCCCCCGGGATGGACACTGAAGCTTTCTTT. The encoded protein is CASSPPGMDTEAFF.